Shown below are 19 T cell receptor beta chains from a single sample sequenced in a study of blood T cell repertoires in COVID-19 (dated by TCRdb to the early 2020s). The library was built by means of the immunoSEQ multiplex PCR assay. TCRdb stores this immuneACCESS table with in-frame sequences only. Part of the clones is absent; in the studies checked, under half of the shortfall reflects unresolved V genes, and no reason is known for the rest. This sample has 330,000 or so clones in its table, and over 75% of those were observed once. The top ten clonotypes cover around 3% of the sample. Sequencing input: PBMCs or T cells enriched from blood (not recorded which). The receptors derive from a woman in her twenties or thirties who had recovered from COVID-19.

V is TRBV27 and J is TRBJ2-1; 12 bases are a match to TRBD2. The CDR3 runs 15 residues. V dropped 2 bases and J dropped 8; count of bases not matched to a gene: 4. Germline CDR1 is MNHEY and CDR2 is SMNVEV (reference sequence). Here the CDR3 reads CASSLLAGGPDEQFF. The CDR3 DNA follows: TGTGCCAGCAGTTTACTAGCGGGAGGGCCCGATGAGCAGTTCTTC.

This chain links TRBV7-9 with TRBJ2-1; 9 bases match TRBD2. This CDR3 region has 17 residues. V lost 5 bases to trimming and J lost 0 bases; unmatched junction nucleotides: 8. CDR1 and CDR2 (germline): SEHNR, FQNEAQ (reference sequence). CDR3: CASSPRTSESSYNEQFF. In DNA, the CDR3 is TGTGCCAGCAGCCCACGGACTAGCGAAAGCTCCTACAATGAGCAGTTCTTC.

This sequence joins TRBV5-1 and TRBJ2-7; perhaps TRBD2 as D (6 bases). Trimming cost V 0 bases and J 6 bases, with 16 bases left between them. CDR3 length equals 15 residues. Germline values: CDR1 SGHRS, CDR2 YFSETQ. The CDR3 loop is CASSLALGGAVEQYF. The CDR3 bases are TGCGCCAGCAGCTTGGCCCTGGGAGGAGCGGTCGAGCAGTACTTC.

This chain connects TRBV7-2 to TRBJ2-7; no firm D call. Germline V gene data show CDR1 as SGHTA and CDR2 as FQGNSA. V lost 5 bases, J lost 3 bases, and 11 bases lay in between. The CDR3 totals 13 residues. The CDR3 loop reads CASSGRHLYEQYF. The CDR3 coding sequence is TGTGCCAGCAGCGGGCGTCATCTCTACGAGCAGTACTTC.

This chain uses TRBV6-6 with TRBJ2-5, with 7 bases lining up with TRBD2. Losses at the gene ends were 5 bases for V and 5 bases for J; bases not matched to a gene: 8. Germline assignment: CDR1 MNHNY and CDR2 SVGAGI (reference sequence). The CDR3 is made up of 14 amino acids. The CDR3 sequence: CASSNPGGTETQYF. DNA of the CDR3: TGTGCCAGCAGTAACCCGGGGGGTACGGAGACCCAGTACTTC.

The rearrangement links TRBV14 to TRBJ2-1; D unclear. The CDR3 is made up of 13 amino acids. Germline V gene data show CDR1 as SGHDN and CDR2 as FVKESK. V was shortened by 4 bases and J by 4 bases, with 8 bases between the two germline ends. The CDR3 is CASSRGGYNEQFF. CDR3 in DNA: TGTGCCAGCAGCCGAGGCGGATACAATGAGCAGTTCTTC.

The chain recombines TRBV21-1 with TRBJ1-6; the D call TRBD1 from the table was never checked on the DNA. TRBV21-1 is classified as a pseudogene. The CDR3 spans 13 residues. The CDR3 loop reads CASLAGVNSPLHF. CDR3 bases: TGTGCCAGCTTGGCAGGGGTGAATTCACCCCTCCACTTT.

The V gene is TRBV2, the J gene TRBJ2-2; possibly TRBD2 for D (6 bases). The CDR3 has 15 amino acids. V was clipped by 6 bases and J by 3 bases, with 14 bases between them. Germline CDR1 SNHLY, CDR2 FYNNEI. CDR3: CASSRGSSDTGELFF. As DNA, the CDR3 is TGTGCCAGCAGCCGGGGGTCATCTGACACCGGGGAGCTGTTTTTT.

The J gene is TRBJ1-3, the V gene TRBV14; no definite D call. CDR1 and CDR2 from the germline V gene are SGHDN and FVKESK. The CDR3 has 12 residues. V lost 2 bases to trimming and J lost 4 bases, with 3 bases between them. In DNA, the CDR3 is TGTGCCAGCAGCCAACAGGGAAACACCATATATTTT. This sequence encodes CASSQQGNTIYF.

Regarding this clone: The sample contains more than one DNA sequence encoding this CDR3. This chain links TRBV19 with TRBJ1-2, with TRBD1 identical over 8 bases. With 3 bases clipped from V and 5 bases from J, the junction kept 2 bases outside the gene matches. The CDR3 covers 13 residues. Germline V gene lookup returns CDR1 LNHDA and CDR2 SQIVND (reference sequence). The CDR3 sequence is CASSIGTGYGYTF. In nucleotides, the CDR3 is TGTGCCAGTAGTATCGGGACAGGATATGGCTACACCTTC. The entire variable domain, with the rest obtained from reference TRBV19 and TRBJ1-2, is as follows: DGGITQSPKYLFRKEGQNVTLSCEQNLNHDAMYWYRQDPGQGLRLIYYSQIVNDFQKGDIAEGYSVSREKKESFPLTVTSAQKNPTAFYLCASSIGTGYGYTFGSGTRLTVV.

V and J are TRBV7-9 and TRBJ2-5; 8 bases map to TRBD2. V was pared by 5 bases and J by 5 bases, with 7 bases of the junction left unmatched. Germline V lookup: CDR1 SEHNR, CDR2 FQNEAQ (reference sequence). This CDR3 is built from 14 residues. The CDR3 sequence: CASSPRGVGETQYF. The DNA of the CDR3 is TGTGCCAGCAGCCCGCGGGGGGTGGGGGAGACCCAGTACTTC. Drawing the rest from reference TRBV7-9 and TRBJ2-5, the complete variable domain is DTGVSQNPRHKITKRGQNVTFRCDPISEHNRLYWYRQTLGQGPEFLTYFQNEAQLEKSRLLSDRFSAERPKGSFSTLEIQRTEQGDSAMYLCASSPRGVGETQYFGPGTRLLVL.

The chain uses TRBV5-8 and TRBJ1-3; no firm D call. CDR3 length: 16 residues. Germline CDR1 SGHTS, CDR2 YDEGEE. Trimming stripped 3 bases from V and 3 bases from J, with 16 bases between. CDR3: CASSSYRGPVGNTIYF. CDR3 nucleotide sequence: TGTGCCAGCAGCTCGTATCGGGGTCCGGTTGGAAACACCATATATTTT.

This chain links TRBV13 with TRBJ1-2, with 7 nucleotides matching TRBD1. The junction had 5 bases not matched to a gene; V was cut back by 5 bases and J by 2 bases. The germline gives CDR1 PRHDT, CDR2 FYEKMQ (reference sequence). The CDR3 has 14 residues. The CDR3 protein is CASSGQDGNYGYTF. Written as DNA, the CDR3 is TGTGCCAGCAGCGGACAGGATGGAAACTATGGCTACACCTTC.

The chain uses TRBV5-5 and TRBJ1-1; no clear D gene. The CDR3 length is 18 residues. Germline-derived CDR1 and CDR2 are SGHKS and YYEKEE (reference sequence). The V end lost 0 bases, the J end lost 0 bases, and 18 bases lay between the germline ends. For the CDR3, the DNA is TGTGCCAGCAGCTTGGGTGCCGGCAAGACTTGGATGAACACTGAAGCTTTCTTT. Protein: CASSLGAGKTWMNTEAFF.

The J gene is TRBJ1-2, the V gene TRBV5-1; D is unclear. Looked up from germline, CDR1 is SGHRS and CDR2 is YFSETQ. There are 12 residues in the CDR3. Trimming left V 5 bases short and J 0 bases short, with 5 bases between. CDR3 residues: CASRAANYGYTF. CDR3 bases: TGCGCCAGCAGGGCTGCTAACTATGGCTACACCTTC.

This sequence joins TRBV10-3 and TRBJ1-2; D is unclear. The length of the CDR3 is 15 residues. V dropped 2 bases and J dropped 4 bases, with 14 bases sitting between them. Germline V gives CDR1 ENHRY, CDR2 SYGVKD. CDR3 DNA sequence: TGTGCCATCAGTGAGGAGGGCAGAGCTCCCTATGGCTACACCTTC. This translates into CAISEEGRAPYGYTF.

The CDR3 DNA is TGTGCCAGCAGTCATCCCATGAGCAATCAGCCCCAGCATTTT. Its translation is CASSHPMSNQPQHF. The rearrangement joins TRBV2 to TRBJ1-5, with D unclear. The V end lost 5 bases, the J end lost 1 base, and 9 bases lay between the germline ends. Germline CDR1 and CDR2: SNHLY and FYNNEI. This CDR3 region has 14 residues. The whole variable domain, filled in from reference TRBV2 and TRBJ1-5, reads EPEVTQTPSHQVTQMGQEVILRCVPISNHLYFYWYRQILGQKVEFLVSFYNNEISEKSEIFDDQFSVERPDGSNFTLKIRSTKLEDSAMYFCASSHPMSNQPQHFGDGTRLSIL.

The J gene is TRBJ1-1, the V gene TRBV6-5; D perhaps matches TRBD1 (6 bases). Germline CDR1 and CDR2: MNHEY and SVGAGI. V was cut by 0 bases and J by 2 bases, with 10 bases left in between. The CDR3 is 15 amino acids. CDR3 DNA: TGTGCCAGCAGTTACTCGTTCAGGGGTAACACTGAAGCTTTCTTT. It yields the protein CASSYSFRGNTEAFF.

J is TRBJ2-2 and V is TRBV6-5, with 8 bases identical to TRBD1. CDR1 MNHEY and CDR2 SVGAGI come from the germline V gene. Trimming at V came to 6 bases and at J to 6 bases, leaving 3 bases not matched to a gene. The CDR3 extends over 13 amino acids. The CDR3 is CASSGQGAGELFF. The DNA of the CDR3 is TGTGCCAGCAGCGGACAGGGCGCCGGGGAGCTGTTTTTT.